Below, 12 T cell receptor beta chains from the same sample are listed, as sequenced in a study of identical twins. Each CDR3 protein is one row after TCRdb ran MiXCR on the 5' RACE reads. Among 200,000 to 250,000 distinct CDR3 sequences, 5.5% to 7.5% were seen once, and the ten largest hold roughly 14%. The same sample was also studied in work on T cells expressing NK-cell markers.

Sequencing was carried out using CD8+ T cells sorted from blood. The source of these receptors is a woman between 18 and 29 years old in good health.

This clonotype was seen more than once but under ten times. The CDR3 DNA is TGTGCCAGCAGCTTAGGTAGAGGAATCTACGAGCAGTACTTC. As protein: CASSLGRGIYEQYF. V and J are TRBV11-2 and TRBJ2-7; D is ambiguous. The V gene's germline CDR1 is SGHAT and CDR2 FQNNGV. The CDR3 spans 14 residues. Trimming took 1 base from V and 3 from J, leaving 10 bases between them.

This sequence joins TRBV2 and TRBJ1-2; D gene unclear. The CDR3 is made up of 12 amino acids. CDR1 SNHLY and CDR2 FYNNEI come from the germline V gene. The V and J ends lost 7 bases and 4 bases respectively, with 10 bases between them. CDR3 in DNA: TGTGCCAGCATTGCACAGATCTATGGCTACACCTTC. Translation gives CASIAQIYGYTF.

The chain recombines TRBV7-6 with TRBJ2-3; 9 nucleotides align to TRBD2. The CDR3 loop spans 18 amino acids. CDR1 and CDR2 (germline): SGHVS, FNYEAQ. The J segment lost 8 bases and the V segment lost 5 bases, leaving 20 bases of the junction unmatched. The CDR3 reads CASSPENGGREGRSTQYF. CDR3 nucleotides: TGTGCCAGCAGCCCCGAAAATGGGGGGCGGGAGGGCCGCAGTACGCAGTATTTT.

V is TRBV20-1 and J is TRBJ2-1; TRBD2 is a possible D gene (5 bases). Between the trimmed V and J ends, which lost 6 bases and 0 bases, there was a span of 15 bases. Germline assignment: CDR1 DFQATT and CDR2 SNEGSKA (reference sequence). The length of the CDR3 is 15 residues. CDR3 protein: CSAVSVRASYNEQFF. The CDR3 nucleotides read TGCAGTGCGGTCTCGGTGAGGGCCTCCTACAATGAGCAGTTCTTC.

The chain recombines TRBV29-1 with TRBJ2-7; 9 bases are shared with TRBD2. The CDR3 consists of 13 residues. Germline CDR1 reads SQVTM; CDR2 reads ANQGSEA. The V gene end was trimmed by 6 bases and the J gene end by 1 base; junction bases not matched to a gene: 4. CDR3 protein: CSVIAGESYEQYF. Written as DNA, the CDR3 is TGCAGCGTGATAGCGGGAGAGTCCTACGAGCAGTACTTC.

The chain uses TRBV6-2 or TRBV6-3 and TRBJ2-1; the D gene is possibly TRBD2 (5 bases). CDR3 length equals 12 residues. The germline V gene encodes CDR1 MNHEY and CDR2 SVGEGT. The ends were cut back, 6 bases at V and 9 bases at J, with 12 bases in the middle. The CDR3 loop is CASREAPGEQFF. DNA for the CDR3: TGTGCCAGCAGGGAGGCCCCGGGTGAGCAGTTCTTC.

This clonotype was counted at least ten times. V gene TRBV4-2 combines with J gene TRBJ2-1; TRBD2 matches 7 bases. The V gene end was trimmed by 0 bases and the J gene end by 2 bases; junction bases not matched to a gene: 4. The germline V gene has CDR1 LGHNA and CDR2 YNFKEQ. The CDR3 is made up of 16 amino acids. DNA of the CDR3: TGTGCCAGCAGCCAAGATTTGGGGGGGACCTACAATGAGCAGTTCTTC. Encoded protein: CASSQDLGGTYNEQFF.

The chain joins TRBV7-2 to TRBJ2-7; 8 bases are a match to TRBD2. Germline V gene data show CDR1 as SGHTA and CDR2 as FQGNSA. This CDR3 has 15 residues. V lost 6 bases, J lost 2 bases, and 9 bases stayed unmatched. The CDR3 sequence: CASSYRTSNPYEQYF. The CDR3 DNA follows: TGTGCCAGCAGTTACAGGACTAGCAACCCCTACGAGCAGTACTTC.

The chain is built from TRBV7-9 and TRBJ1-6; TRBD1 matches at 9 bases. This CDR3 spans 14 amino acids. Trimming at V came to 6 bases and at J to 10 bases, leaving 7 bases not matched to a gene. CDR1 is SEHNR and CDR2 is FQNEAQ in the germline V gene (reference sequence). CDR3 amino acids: CASRPTGGESPLHF. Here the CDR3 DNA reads TGTGCCAGCAGACCGACAGGGGGTGAATCACCCCTCCACTTT.

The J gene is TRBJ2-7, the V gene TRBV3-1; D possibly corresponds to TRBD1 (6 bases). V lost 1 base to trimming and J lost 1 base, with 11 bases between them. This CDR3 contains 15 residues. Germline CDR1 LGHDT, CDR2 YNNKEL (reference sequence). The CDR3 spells CASSQGLGGSYEQYF. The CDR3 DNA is TGTGCCAGCAGCCAAGGTCTAGGGGGATCCTACGAGCAGTACTTC.

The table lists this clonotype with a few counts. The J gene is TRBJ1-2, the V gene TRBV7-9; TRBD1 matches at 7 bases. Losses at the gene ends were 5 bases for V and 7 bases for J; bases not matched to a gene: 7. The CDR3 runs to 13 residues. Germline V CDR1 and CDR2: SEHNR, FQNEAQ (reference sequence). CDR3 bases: TGTGCCAGCAGCGTTTCGACAGGGCTTGGCTACACCTTC. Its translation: CASSVSTGLGYTF. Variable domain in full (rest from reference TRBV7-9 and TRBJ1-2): DTGVSQNPRHKITKRGQNVTFRCDPISEHNRLYWYRQTLGQGPEFLTYFQNEAQLEKSRLLSDRFSAERPKGSFSTLEIQRTEQGDSAMYLCASSVSTGLGYTFGSGTRLTVV.

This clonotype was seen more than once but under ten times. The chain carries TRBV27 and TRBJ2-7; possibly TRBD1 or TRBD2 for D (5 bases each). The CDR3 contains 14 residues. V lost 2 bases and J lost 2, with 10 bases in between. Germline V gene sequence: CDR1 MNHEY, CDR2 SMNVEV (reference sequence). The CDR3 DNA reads TGTGCCAGCAGTTTAATTTGGGGGACCTACGAGCAGTACTTC. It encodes CASSLIWGTYEQYF.